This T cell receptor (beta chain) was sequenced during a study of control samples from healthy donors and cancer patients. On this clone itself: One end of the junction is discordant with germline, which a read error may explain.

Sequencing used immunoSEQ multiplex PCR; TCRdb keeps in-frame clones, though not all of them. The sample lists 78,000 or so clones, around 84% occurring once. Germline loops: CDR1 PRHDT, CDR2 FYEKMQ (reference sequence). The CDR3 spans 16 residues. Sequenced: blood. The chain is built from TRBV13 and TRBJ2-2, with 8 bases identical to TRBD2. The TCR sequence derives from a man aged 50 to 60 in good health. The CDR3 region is CASSLVAGLDTGELLF. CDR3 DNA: TGTGCCAGCAGCTTAGTAGCGGGATTGGACACCGGGGAGCTGCTTTTT. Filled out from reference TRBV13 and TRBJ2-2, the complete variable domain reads AAGVIQSPRHLIKEKRETATLKCYPIPRHDTVYWYQQGPGQDPQFLISFYEKMQSDKGSIPDRFSAQQFSDYHSELNMSSLELGDSALYFCASSLVAGLDTGELLFGEGSRLTVL.